This paragraph reports one T cell receptor beta chain. Sequenced by immunoSEQ multiplex PCR; TCRdb stores in-frame clones only, minus some. The sample comprises 45,000 to 65,000 clones, approximately 89% of which are singletons, and around 5% rests with the top ten. The sample comes from a study of blood T cell repertoires in COVID-19. The CDR3 has 14 amino acids. CDR1 and CDR2 from the germline V gene are MNHEY and SVGAGI. The V gene lost 2 bases and the J gene lost 8 bases, with 13 bases spanning the gap. The sequence came from a man in his sixties with active COVID-19. Specimen: peripheral blood. The gene calls are TRBV6-5 and TRBJ2-1; TRBD2 might be the D (6 bases). The CDR3 here is CASSYRGGVDEQFF. DNA for the CDR3: TGTGCCAGCAGTTACAGGGGCGGGGTGGATGAGCAGTTCTTC.